Given below is one T cell receptor beta chain in context. The antigen remains unidentified. This sample was taken from a study of post-analysis software for immune sequencing data. Regarding the study as a whole: In patients, TRBV5-6, TRBV5-1 and TRBV20-1 belonged to 4 or 5 TRBV segments found more frequently than in controls. Controls significantly exceeded multiple sclerosis patients in normalized Chao1 diversity. With F measure, samples from one preparation batch clustered together strongly.

Unique-molecular-identifier-tagged TCR beta cDNA libraries were used. A single record per CDR3 protein comes from TCRdb applying MiXCR to the PCR reads. This sample yields about 380,000 distinct CDR3 sequences, of which roughly 30% are seen a single time; around an eighth belongs to the top ten. V lost 3 bases, J lost 2 bases, and 16 bases lay in between. The CDR3 sequence is 16 residues long. Germline CDR1 SGHDT, CDR2 YYEEEE. This chain joins TRBV5-6 and TRBJ2-3; D is ambiguous. Sequenced input: blood. The TCR originated in a girl aged 10-17 years with multiple sclerosis. In DNA form, the CDR3 reads TGTGCCAGCAGCTCCCTTGGTACAAGATTCACAGATACGCAGTATTTT. Its translation: CASSSLGTRFTDTQYF.